This T cell receptor (beta chain) came from a study of shared clonotypes between healthy human individuals. Study-wide results and limits: Sampling used blood alone; tissue repertoires probably differ. Sequencing of the sorted subsets was shown by rarefaction to be incomplete despite large depth.

The assay used deep level. Sequenced by immunoSEQ multiplex PCR; TCRdb stores in-frame clones only, minus some. The sample holds approximately 2.3 million clones, 85% to 95% seen once. This CDR3 region has 14 residues. CDR1 and CDR2 from the germline V gene are SGHRS and YFSETQ. Trimming removed 1 base from V and 5 bases from J, with 12 bases in between. Details on this clone: The antigen remains unidentified.

The rearrangement links TRBV5-1 to TRBJ1-1, with a weak D call TRBD1 (5 bases). Sequencing input: naive CD4+ T cells from PBMCs. Sample subset: CD45RA+ positively selected. The sequence was collected from a man between 18 and 29 years old in good health. Some clones in this sample may be carry-over from other donors' samples. This CDR3 is CASSLTQAGTEAFF. In DNA form, the CDR3 reads TGCGCCAGCAGCTTGACACAGGCGGGAACTGAAGCTTTCTTT.